The 29 T cell receptor beta chains given below trace back to one sample, sequenced in a study of cytomegalovirus exposure and HLA in healthy donors. Use of 60 Vbeta and 13 Jbeta primers characterized the PCR. TCRdb's table, derived via immunoSEQ multiplex PCR, lists solely in-frame clones and lacks some. In the table there are about 160,000 clones, roughly 85% of which are singletons. What was sequenced was PBMCs. The source of these receptors is a man aged 18-30 years in good health and CMV-seropositive.

This clone has only a few counts. The V call is TRBV9, the J call TRBJ2-7; TRBD2 is a possible D gene (6 bases). Germline V gene lookup returns CDR1 SGDLS and CDR2 YYNGEE. V was clipped by 0 bases and J by 5 bases, with 9 bases between them. The CDR3 consists of 13 residues. CDR3 loop: CASSVVEGDEQYF. In nucleotides, the CDR3 is TGTGCCAGCAGCGTAGTGGAGGGTGACGAGCAGTACTTC.

The chain is built from TRBV18 and TRBJ1-1; D unclear. This CDR3 is 13 amino acids long. CDR1 is KGHSH and CDR2 is LQKENI in the germline V gene. Between the trimmed V and J ends, which lost 0 bases and 8 bases, there was a span of 10 bases. CDR3 nucleotides: TGTGCCAGCTCACCACCGGTGACTCCCGAAGCTTTCTTT. It is translated as CASSPPVTPEAFF. The entire variable domain, with the rest obtained from reference TRBV18 and TRBJ1-1, is as follows: NAGVMQNPRHLVRRRGQEARLRCSPMKGHSHVYWYRQLPEEGLKFMVYLQKENIIDESGMPKERFSAEFPKEGPSILRIQQVVRGDSAAYFCASSPPVTPEAFFGQGTRLTVV.

The V and J genes are TRBV7-9 and TRBJ2-5; 9 bases are a match to TRBD1. After removal of 11 bases from V and 5 bases from J, the junction contained 12 bases not matched to a gene. Germline V gene data show CDR1 as SEHNR and CDR2 as FQNEAQ (reference sequence). This CDR3 comprises 14 residues. In DNA, the CDR3 is TGTGCCGGCGAATACCGGGACAGGGACGAGACCCAGTACTTC. This sequence encodes CAGEYRDRDETQYF.

This chain connects TRBV27 to TRBJ1-5, with D unclear. The CDR3 is made up of 16 amino acids. V was clipped by 3 bases and J by 3 bases, with 15 bases between them. Germline assignment: CDR1 MNHEY and CDR2 SMNVEV (reference sequence). The CDR3 protein is CASSFPNGNLNQPQHF. The CDR3 nucleotides are TGTGCCAGCAGTTTTCCTAACGGGAACCTCAATCAGCCCCAGCATTTT.

The chain has TRBV6-5 and TRBJ2-7; 10 bases are a match to TRBD1. The CDR3 extends over 16 amino acids. V gave up 0 bases and J gave up 2 bases; unmatched junction bases: 4. The germline V gene has CDR1 MNHEY and CDR2 SVGAGI. The CDR3 DNA reads TGTGCCAGCAGTTACTCTACCGGGACAGGGGCCTACGAGCAGTACTTC. Its translation is CASSYSTGTGAYEQYF.

The sample holds one count of this clone. The CDR3 DNA is TGTGCCAGCTCACCACCATCGGGAAACACCATATATTTT. It translates to CASSPPSGNTIYF. The chain uses TRBV18 and TRBJ1-3; D unresolved. This CDR3 contains 13 residues. The V gene's germline CDR1 is KGHSH and CDR2 LQKENI. V lost 0 bases and J lost 4, with 4 bases in between.

The chain recombines TRBV14 with TRBJ1-1; unclear D gene. The CDR3 spans 11 residues. Germline CDR1 SGHDN, CDR2 FVKESK. The germline V and J ends were trimmed by 2 bases and 6 bases, with 4 bases remaining between them. The CDR3 DNA sequence: TGTGCCAGCAGCCAATTAGCTGAAGCTTTCTTT. It translates to CASSQLAEAFF.

The V gene is TRBV7-9, the J gene TRBJ2-4; 9 positions match TRBD1. V gave up 5 bases and J gave up 0 bases; unmatched junction bases: 11. The CDR3 spans 18 residues. Germline lookup yields CDR1 SEHNR and CDR2 FQNEAQ (reference sequence). For the CDR3, the DNA is TGTGCCAGCAGCCCCCAGGGACAGGGACTCTTAGCCAAAAACATTCAGTACTTC. This encodes CASSPQGQGLLAKNIQYF.

This chain links TRBV7-8 with TRBJ2-3; 12 bases match TRBD2. The length of the CDR3 is 16 residues. J was trimmed by 5 bases and V by 5 bases; bases with no gene match: 8. Germline CDR1 is SGHVS and CDR2 is FQNEAQ. Here the CDR3 DNA reads TGTGCCAGCAGCACTAGCGGGGGGCCCCTACGAGATACGCAGTATTTT. Its translation is CASSTSGGPLRDTQYF. Variable domain in full (rest from reference TRBV7-8 and TRBJ2-3): GAGVSQSPRYKVAKRGQDVALRCDPISGHVSLFWYQQALGQGPEFLTYFQNEAQLDKSGLPSDRFFAERPEGSVSTLKIQRTQQEDSAVYLCASSTSGGPLRDTQYFGPGTRLTVL.

The chain links TRBV9 to TRBJ2-3; 10 bases match TRBD2. Germline CDR1 SGDLS, CDR2 YYNGEE. V trimming: 3 bases; J trimming: 5 bases; junction bases outside the gene matches: 3. This CDR3 has 14 amino acids. Here the CDR3 reads CASSDRTSGDTQYF. The CDR3 DNA reads TGTGCCAGCAGCGATAGGACTAGCGGAGATACGCAGTATTTT.

The chain couples TRBV11-2 to TRBJ2-3; no clear D. V lost 4 bases and J lost 4, with 18 bases in between. The CDR3 has 16 amino acids. Germline CDR1 is SGHAT and CDR2 is FQNNGV. The CDR3 region has the DNA TGTGCCAGCAGCTCCCGAGATCGGGTGAGCGCAGATACGCAGTATTTT. It is translated as CASSSRDRVSADTQYF.

The chain links TRBV6-5 to TRBJ2-5; 9 bases map to TRBD2. CDR3 length: 14 residues. V was pared by 10 bases and J by 2 bases, with 8 bases of the junction left unmatched. Germline CDR1 MNHEY, CDR2 SVGAGI. The CDR3 DNA sequence: TGTGCCACCGGCCAGGCGGGGGGGCAAGAGACCCAGTACTTC. The encoded protein is CATGQAGGQETQYF.

V and J are TRBV7-9 and TRBJ2-7; a weak D match, TRBD2 (6 bases). The CDR3 length is 13 residues. Between the trimmed V and J ends, which lost 1 base and 9 bases, there was a span of 13 bases. Germline V gives CDR1 SEHNR, CDR2 FQNEAQ (reference sequence). DNA of the CDR3: TGTGCCAGCAGCTTAGACGCGCCGGAGGGGCAGTACTTC. Its translation is CASSLDAPEGQYF.

The chain is built from TRBV29-1 and TRBJ2-5, with 8 bases lining up with TRBD2. In germline, CDR1 is SQVTM, CDR2 ANQGSEA. This CDR3 is 16 amino acids long. The J segment lost 1 base and the V segment lost 0 bases, leaving 7 bases of the junction unmatched. In nucleotides, the CDR3 is TGCAGCGTTGAAGATGCGGGACTAGTTGCCCAAGAGACCCAGTACTTC. This gives the protein CSVEDAGLVAQETQYF.

The rearrangement links TRBV21-1 to TRBJ1-1. TRBV21-1 is tagged as a pseudogene. The CDR3 spans 14 residues. CDR3 nucleotide sequence: TGTGCCAGCATCGGCAGCGATTTTAACACTGAAGCTTTCTTT. Amino acid sequence: CASIGSDFNTEAFF.

V and J are TRBV28 and TRBJ2-7; tentatively, D is TRBD2 (5 bases). The ends were cut back, 7 bases at V and 3 bases at J, with 19 bases in the middle. Germline assignment: CDR1 MDHEN and CDR2 SYDVKM. The length of the CDR3 is 15 residues. CDR3 in DNA: TGTGCCAGCAAATACCGACCGGGAATTATCTACGAGCAGTACTTC. Translation: CASKYRPGIIYEQYF.

The chain couples TRBV7-8 to TRBJ2-4, with 7 positions matching TRBD2. This CDR3 has 14 residues. Germline V gene lookup returns CDR1 SGHVS and CDR2 FQNEAQ. V lost 5 bases to trimming and J lost 3 bases; unmatched junction nucleotides: 4. The CDR3 bases are TGTGCCAGCAGCCCCGGGGGGAACAAAAACATTCAGTACTTC. This sequence encodes CASSPGGNKNIQYF.

Details on this clone: An end of the junction differs from the germline gene, which may be a read error. The chain carries TRBV5-4 and TRBJ2-6; 8 bases are shared with TRBD1. The germline V gene has CDR1 SGHNT and CDR2 YYREEE (reference sequence). CDR3 length: 18 amino acids. CDR3 protein: CASSLVGQAHSGANGLTF. Here the CDR3 DNA reads TGTGCCAGCAGCTTGGTGGGACAGGCACACTCTGGGGCCAACGGCCTGACTTTC.

The genes are TRBV5-1 and TRBJ1-1; a possible D gene is TRBD1 (5 bases). V dropped 1 base and J dropped 1 base, with 8 bases sitting between them. Germline V gene sequence: CDR1 SGHRS, CDR2 YFSETQ. The length of the CDR3 is 14 residues. The CDR3, as DNA: TGCGCCAGCAGCTTGCGGGGGGAGAACACTGAAGCTTTCTTT. This translates into CASSLRGENTEAFF.

The V and J genes are TRBV15 and TRBJ2-5, with 7 bases lining up with TRBD1. With V trimmed by 4 bases and J by 5 bases, 7 bases remained unmatched. CDR3 length: 14 amino acids. The germline gives CDR1 LNHNV, CDR2 YYDKDF (reference sequence). CDR3 bases: TGTGCCACCAGCATTCCGACAGGGTGGGAGACCCAGTACTTC. This encodes CATSIPTGWETQYF.

This clone was counted once. The rearrangement joins TRBV12-5 to TRBJ1-2, with a tentative D call TRBD1 (6 bases). Germline CDR1 LGHNT, CDR2 FRNRAP. The CDR3 totals 14 residues. V lost 1 base to trimming and J lost 8 bases, with 14 bases between them. Written as DNA, the CDR3 is TGTGCTAGTGGTTTGGACAGGGTGGGGGCGGGCTACACCTTC. Its translation: CASGLDRVGAGYTF. The full variable domain, rest sourced from reference TRBV12-5 and TRBJ1-2, is DARVTQTPRHKVTEMGQEVTMRCQPILGHNTVFWYRQTMMQGLELLAYFRNRAPLDDSGMPKDRFSAEMPDATLATLKIQPSEPRDSAVYFCASGLDRVGAGYTFGSGTRLTVV.

On this clone: Relative to the germline gene, one junction end is altered; a read error may explain this. The rearrangement uses TRBV30 and TRBJ2-6; perhaps TRBD2 as D (6 bases). In germline, CDR1 is GTSNPN, CDR2 SVGIG (reference sequence). The CDR3 is 17 residues long. DNA of the CDR3: TGTGCCTGGGATTTGGGGGGTACTGTCTCTGGGGCCAACGGCCTGACTTTC. Residues: CAWDLGGTVSGANGLTF.

CDR3 nucleotide sequence: TGTGCCAGCAGCGGGGACAGGAACACTGAAGCTTTCTTT. Its translation is CASSGDRNTEAFF. This chain uses TRBV9 with TRBJ1-1; 7 bases fit TRBD1. The ends lost 3 bases at V and 1 base at J; junction bases unmatched: 0. CDR1 is SGDLS, CDR2 YYNGEE, per germline. CDR3 length: 13 residues.

V and J are TRBV18 and TRBJ2-3, with 9 bases identical to TRBD2. The CDR3 totals 15 residues. Germline V gene data show CDR1 as KGHSH and CDR2 as LQKENI. J was trimmed by 4 bases and V by 2 bases; bases with no gene match: 4. CDR3 bases: TGTGCCAGCTCACCAGGCGGGGGGGCTCCAGATACGCAGTATTTT. This codes for CASSPGGGAPDTQYF.

CDR3 bases: TGTGCCAGCAGCCTGGGACTAGCGGGGGAGACCCAGTACTTC. It encodes CASSLGLAGETQYF. This chain uses TRBV11-2 with TRBJ2-5; 13 nucleotides align to TRBD2. Germline V gene data show CDR1 as SGHAT and CDR2 as FQNNGV. Trimming cost V 5 bases and J 5 bases; bases outside gene matches: 2. The CDR3 loop spans 14 amino acids.

Comment on this clone: A read error may produce the germline difference seen at one junction end. The V and J genes are TRBV6-5 and TRBJ2-4; D not resolved. CDR1 is MNHEY, CDR2 SVGAGI, per germline. This CDR3 spans 11 amino acids. CDR3 nucleotides: TGTGCCACTGCAGTGAAAAACAGTCAGTACTTC. Translation: CATAVKNSQYF.

The chain carries TRBV11-2 and TRBJ2-7; tentative D call: TRBD2 (6 bases). CDR1 SGHAT and CDR2 FQNNGV come from the germline V gene. The CDR3 runs 16 residues. The germline V and J ends were trimmed by 3 bases and 0 bases, with 15 bases remaining between them. The CDR3 nucleotides are TGTGCCAGCAGCTTGGGAGGTGGCTGGAGCTCCTACGAGCAGTACTTC. Translation gives CASSLGGGWSSYEQYF.

The V and J genes are TRBV5-4 and TRBJ2-2; TRBD1 is a possible D gene (5 bases). The CDR3 length is 15 residues. Per germline, CDR1 SGHNT and CDR2 YYREEE (reference sequence). V was shortened by 4 bases and J by 2 bases, with 12 bases between the two germline ends. The CDR3 is CASSPQGQNTGELFF. The CDR3 DNA sequence: TGTGCCAGCAGCCCTCAGGGCCAAAACACCGGGGAGCTGTTTTTT.

The J gene is TRBJ2-5, the V gene TRBV6-5; the D gene is possibly TRBD1 (6 bases). The end of the DNA aligns better with TRBJ2-7, so the J call may be wrong. This CDR3 spans 11 amino acids. Germline V gene data show CDR1 as MNHEY and CDR2 as SVGAGI. CDR3 nucleotides: TGTGCCAGCAGTACAGGGTCCGAGCAGTACTTC. Translating it yields CASSTGSEQYF.